This TCR beta chain was captured in a study of OX40 agonist ivuxolimab in advanced cancers. Regarding the study as a whole: Partly responding patients at 0.1-3.0 mg/kg showed some of the smallest clonal expansion.

Here immunoSEQ multiplex PCR was the method, and the copy in TCRdb shows in-frame clones only, minus some. The sample records roughly 53,000 clones, 80% to 85% being singletons. The CDR3 is 11 residues long. V lost 2 bases and J 7 bases, leaving 5 bases between the germline ends. Germline CDR1 GTSNPN, CDR2 SVGIG (reference sequence). As for this clone: No antigen is known for it.

Sequenced material: CD4+ or CD8+ T cells sorted from blood, taken in a trial of the OX40 agonist ivuxolimab. This receptor was taken from an adult with an advanced solid tumor such as melanoma, head and neck, liver or kidney cancer. The chain links TRBV30 to TRBJ1-4; D ambiguous. CDR3 in DNA: TGTGCCTGGAGTCGAATTGAAAAACTGTTTTTT. Translating it yields CAWSRIEKLFF.